A selection of T cell receptor beta chains follows, all from one sample in a study of T cell repertoires in cytomegalovirus infection. In TCRdb, the reads were re-called with MiXCR into one record per CDR3 protein. In the table there are around 900,000 distinct CDR3 sequences, approximately 31% of which are singletons. No cognate antigen is known for these TCRs. This sample comprised cultured CD8+ T cells from PBMCs, obtained from culture after CMV antigen stimulation. Receptor source: a human donor in good health (CMV status not recorded). Some clones in this sample may be carry-over from other donors' samples. Each CDR3 is given with its conserved first and last residue. A D gene is named only where the DNA matches it firmly. Clone size is shown for a subset of rows, as once, few, many or a class of expanded clone.

clone_size	d_call	v_call	j_call	cdr3_nt	cdr3_aa
many	TRBD1	TRBV10-1	TRBJ1-2	TGCGCCAGCAGCAACACGGACAGGGGTGCTTATGGCTACACCTTC	CASSNTDRGAYGYTF
many	-	TRBV7-2	TRBJ2-1	TGTGCCACCAAAATTGGGCCGTCAGAGTTCTTC	CATKIGPSEFF
few	TRBD1	TRBV12-3/TRBV12-4	TRBJ1-5	TGTGCCAGCAGGGGACAGGGCCCCCATCAGCCCCAGCATTTT	CASRGQGPHQPQHF
many	-	TRBV7-9	TRBJ1-5	TGTGCCAGCAGCTTAGCGAGCGAGTATAGCAATCAGCCCCAGCATTTT	CASSLASEYSNQPQHF
few	-	TRBV12-3/TRBV12-4	TRBJ1-1	TGTGCCAGCAGGCCAGGGTGGGACGCCGGAGGTAGAACCGAAGCTTTCTTT	CASRPGWDAGGRTEAFF
-	-	TRBV19	TRBJ2-3	TGTGCCGGGACCCTCAAGCGGAACACAGATACGCAGTATTTT	CAGTLKRNTDTQYF
-	-	TRBV10-3	TRBJ1-5	TGTGCCATGGCCCTATCGAGCAATCAGCCCCAGCATTTT	CAMALSSNQPQHF
-	-	TRBV5-6	TRBJ2-7	TGTGCCAGCAGCTTGGCCCTTGCCGGGGCCTCCTACGAGCAGTACTTC	CASSLALAGASYEQYF
-	-	TRBV5-1	TRBJ2-3	TGCGCCAGCAGCTTGGGTGGAGTTGGCACAGATACGCAGTATTTT	CASSLGGVGTDTQYF
many	-	TRBV7-3	TRBJ1-1	TGTGCCAGCAGCAAAGCGGGGGGCACTGAAGCTTTCTTT	CASSKAGGTEAFF
many	-	TRBV12-3/TRBV12-4	TRBJ1-5	TGTGCCAGCAGTTTTGGGGGTAGGCAGCCCCAGCATTTT	CASSFGGRQPQHF
-	-	TRBV29-1	TRBJ2-2	TGCAGCGTTGAGGACAAAAACACCGGGGAGCTGTTTTTT	CSVEDKNTGELFF
few	-	TRBV4-1	TRBJ2-5	TGCGCCACCCAAGGTGGAGGGACCCAGTACTTC	CATQGGGTQYF
few	-	TRBV14	TRBJ2-3	TGTGCCAGCAGCCAATACAGGGATCTCACAGATACGCAGTATTTT	CASSQYRDLTDTQYF
-	TRBD1	TRBV10-3	TRBJ1-5	TGTGCCATCAAAAGTGGGACAGGAAGCAATCAGCCCCAGCATTTT	CAIKSGTGSNQPQHF
-	-	TRBV7-3	TRBJ2-2	TGTGCCAGCAGCCCACATCCAGGGAGGAACACCGGGGATCTGTTTTTT	CASSPHPGRNTGDLFF
-	TRBD2	TRBV20-1	TRBJ2-2	TGCAGTGCTAGAGATCGGGATAGCGGGGGCTGGGAGCTGTTTTTT	CSARDRDSGGWELFF
-	-	TRBV6-1	TRBJ2-7	TGTGCCAGCAGTGCGGCAGAGCAGTACTTC	CASSAAEQYF
-	-	TRBV6-5	TRBJ1-2	TGTGCCAGCACCCCCTTGGGATACTATGGCTACACCTTC	CASTPLGYYGYTF
-	TRBD1	TRBV7-9	TRBJ2-6	TGTGCCAGCAGCGCCGACAGGGGCTCTGGGGCCAACGTCCTGACTTTC	CASSADRGSGANVLTF
many	-	TRBV6-6	TRBJ1-1	TGTGCCAGCAGTTACTCGACCCCCAGCGGGAACACTGAAGCTTTCTTT	CASSYSTPSGNTEAFF
-	TRBD1	TRBV29-1	TRBJ2-1	TGCAGCGTCGCAGCAGGGGGTTCGTACAATGAGCAGTTCTTC	CSVAAGGSYNEQFF
-	-	TRBV5-5	TRBJ1-1	TGTGCCAGCAGCTCGCTACAGGGTTGGGAGACTGAAGCTTTCTTT	CASSSLQGWETEAFF
few	TRBD1	TRBV25-1	TRBJ2-2	TGTGCCAGCAGTGGATACGGGTCAGGGGGTCACACCGGGGAGCTGTTTTTT	CASSGYGSGGHTGELFF
-	TRBD1	TRBV7-9	TRBJ2-2	TGTGCCAGCAGCTTAGGTCCGGGACAGGGGAACACCGGGGAGCTGTTTTTT	CASSLGPGQGNTGELFF
-	TRBD1	TRBV6-5	TRBJ1-1	TGTGCCAGCAGTTACTCGGAGGGGGCTGGCACTGAAGCTTTCTTT	CASSYSEGAGTEAFF
-	-	TRBV2	TRBJ1-5	TGTGCCAGCAAAAGGGATCGGCCCCAGCATTTT	CASKRDRPQHF
many	-	TRBV7-3	TRBJ2-1	TGTGCCAGCAGGGCCGAGTTCTTC	CASRAEFF
many	-	TRBV4-1	TRBJ1-4	TGCGCCAGCAGCCAAGGGTGGACAGAAAATGAAAAACTGTTTTTT	CASSQGWTENEKLFF
few	TRBD2	TRBV19	TRBJ2-1	TGTGCCAGTAGTATAGGTAGCGGGGGGTTCAGTGAGCAGTTCTTC	CASSIGSGGFSEQFF
-	-	TRBV28	TRBJ1-3	TGTGCCAGCAGGGCCAGGGTCGGGTCTGGAAACACCATATATTTT	CASRARVGSGNTIYF
-	-	TRBV6-5	TRBJ1-5	TGTGCCAGCAGCCCCCGGGACATCGGATATAGCAATCAGCCCCAGCATTTT	CASSPRDIGYSNQPQHF
-	-	TRBV18	TRBJ1-4	TGTGCCAGCTCACTACGAGGACAGAAGAACGAGAATGAAAAACTGTTTTTT	CASSLRGQKNENEKLFF
-	-	TRBV27	TRBJ2-2	TGTGCCAGCAGTCACGGGGGCGGGGAGCTGTTTTTT	CASSHGGGELFF
-	-	TRBV12-3/TRBV12-4	TRBJ1-4	TGTGCCAGCAGTCCCCGAGACAGCCCTAATGAAAAACTGTTTTTT	CASSPRDSPNEKLFF
few	-	TRBV6-6	TRBJ2-5	TGTGCCAGCAGTTACATCGAGGGCCAAGAGACCCAGTACTTC	CASSYIEGQETQYF
-	-	TRBV6-1	TRBJ1-2	TGTGCCAGCAGTGAAGGCCTCAACATCTACTATGGCTACACCTTC	CASSEGLNIYYGYTF
-	-	TRBV7-9	TRBJ1-1	TGTGCCAGCAGTCCCGGGAGATGGGTCTTT	CASSPGRWVF
once	-	TRBV19	TRBJ2-3	TGTGCCAGTAGTGCCGTCCACTTCACAGATACGCAGTATTTT	CASSAVHFTDTQYF
-	TRBD1	TRBV6-8	TRBJ2-1	TGTGCCAGCAGTCCACCGGGACAGGAGCAGTTCTTC	CASSPPGQEQFF
many	-	TRBV7-8	TRBJ1-1	TGTGCCAGCAGCCCCGGAGGAGCTCTAATGAACACTGAAGCTTTCTTT	CASSPGGALMNTEAFF
few	TRBD1	TRBV27	TRBJ1-5	TGTGCCAGCAGTTTATCAGGGGGCCGAGATCAGCCCCAGCATTTT	CASSLSGGRDQPQHF
-	-	TRBV3-1	TRBJ1-6	TGTGCCAGCAGCCAAGAGGGGGCTACACCCCTCCACTTT	CASSQEGATPLHF
-	-	TRBV7-9	TRBJ2-3	TGTGCCAGCAGCTCCAGCCGGACCGGTGATAGGGATACGCAGTATTTT	CASSSSRTGDRDTQYF
-	TRBD1	TRBV29-1	TRBJ1-2	TGCAGTGTTGAAGAGACAGGGGGCGAGTTCTATGGCTACACCTTC	CSVEETGGEFYGYTF
-	TRBD1	TRBV7-6	TRBJ2-2	TGTGCCAGCAGCTTGCGGACAGGGATTCCTTTTGTGACCGGGGAGCTGTTTTTT	CASSLRTGIPFVTGELFF
-	TRBD2	TRBV7-6	TRBJ2-5	TGTGCCAGCAGCTTAGGTTCTAGCGGGGGCGAGACCCAGTACTTC	CASSLGSSGGETQYF
-	-	TRBV7-9	TRBJ2-5	TGTGCCAGCAGCTTGGTGGACAAGTCGGAGACCCAGTACTTC	CASSLVDKSETQYF
few	-	TRBV11-3	TRBJ2-3	TGTGCCAGCAGCTACCGGGACCTTCCTCATACGCAGTATTTT	CASSYRDLPHTQYF
-	-	TRBV19	TRBJ1-5	TGTGCCAGTAGTCCGCCGGCTGAGGGTAAACCCCAGCATTTT	CASSPPAEGKPQHF
few	-	TRBV6-1	TRBJ2-7	TGTGCCAGCAGCCCGGCCAGGTCCACCTACGAGCAGTACTTC	CASSPARSTYEQYF
many	-	TRBV27	TRBJ2-7	TGTGCCAGCAGTTTTATAGGGGCCGGGGACGAGCAGTACTTC	CASSFIGAGDEQYF
-	TRBD2	TRBV9	TRBJ2-1	TGTGCCAGCAGCGCAAATCCTAGCGGGGGGGCCTACAATGAGCAGTTCTTC	CASSANPSGGAYNEQFF